Sequencing of this TCR beta chain was carried out in a study of blood T cell repertoires in COVID-19. Study-wide context: Sites in the United States, Italy and Spain provided acute and convalescent COVID-19 samples. Nucleic acid was either cDNA or gDNA, and it came from T cells, B-cell-depleted T cells, or PBMCs.

Authors' analysis steps: The assay estimated nucleated cells by amplifying reference gene primers. The method was immunoSEQ multiplex PCR; TCRdb's version includes in-frame clones alone and lacks a portion of them. For V, J and clone size, that table is used; D and trimming come from the DNA. The table includes some 300,000 clones, approximately 91% detected once. Adults between roughly 18 and 90 years of age took part from more than 20 US areas. Sequenced: PBMCs or T cells enriched from blood (not recorded which). The sequence came from a woman aged 40 to 55 who had recovered from COVID-19.

The CDR3 DNA is TGTGCCAGCCGCCCCCTCGGGGGGAAAATCGGGGAGCTGTTTTTT. It translates to CASRPLGGKIGELFF. The J gene is TRBJ2-2, the V gene TRBV11-2; 7 positions agree with TRBD2. This CDR3 spans 15 amino acids. Germline-derived CDR1 and CDR2 are SGHAT and FQNNGV. Germline trimming cut 8 bases from V and 7 bases from J; bases unmatched to any gene: 13.